These T cell receptor beta chains were read from a single sample in a study of control samples from healthy donors and cancer patients. Assay used: immunoSEQ multiplex PCR; TCRdb lists only in-frame clones, some missing. The sample consists of 150,000 or so clones, about nine tenths of them appearing once. Input material: blood. The receptors originated from a woman aged 45-60 years in good health. The CDR3 runs from the conserved cysteine through the conserved F or W. D genes are given only for firm matches. Size is omitted from some rows. Given values are once, few, many or a class for expanded clones.

size: -; J: TRBJ2-5; D: -; V: TRBV7-6; length: 13; DNA: TGTGCCAGCAGCTTTTCCAGACAAGAGACCCAGTACTTC; CDR3: CASSFSRQETQYF
size: -; J: TRBJ1-3; D: -; V: TRBV3-1/TRBV3-2; length: 15; DNA: TGTGCCAGCAGCCAAACTCCTAATCCCGGAAACACCATATATTTT; CDR3: CASSQTPNPGNTIYF
size: -; J: TRBJ1-1; D: -; V: TRBV20-1; length: 11; DNA: TGCAGTGCTTCTAGAGAAACTGAAGCTTTCTTT; CDR3: CSASRETEAFF
size: -; J: TRBJ1-2; D: -; V: TRBV27; length: 13; DNA: TGTGCCAGCAGTTTCGAAGGGAACTATGGCTACACCTTC; CDR3: CASSFEGNYGYTF
size: -; J: TRBJ1-6; D: TRBD1; V: TRBV7-2; length: 15; DNA: TGTGCCAGCAGCTTACAGGGGGCTGTCACTTCACCCCTCCACTTT; CDR3: CASSLQGAVTSPLHF
size: -; J: TRBJ2-7; D: -; V: TRBV6-5; length: 11; DNA: TGTGCCAGCACAGGGACCTACGAGCAGTACTTC; CDR3: CASTGTYEQYF
size: -; J: TRBJ1-3; D: -; V: TRBV19; length: 14; DNA: TGTGCCAGTAGACCAGGGGCGCTTGGAAACACCATATATTTT; CDR3: CASRPGALGNTIYF
size: -; J: TRBJ2-3; D: -; V: TRBV3-1/TRBV3-2; length: 12; DNA: TGTGCCAGCAGCCAGGGGGGAGATACGCAGTATTTT; CDR3: CASSQGGDTQYF
size: -; J: TRBJ2-4; D: TRBD2; V: TRBV24-1; length: 14; DNA: TGTGCCACCAGTATGCCAGCGGGGGGGAACATTCAGTACTTC; CDR3: CATSMPAGGNIQYF
size: -; J: TRBJ1-2; D: -; V: TRBV9; length: 15; DNA: TGTGCCAGCAGCGTAGATCGGGGACCAGACTATGGCTACACCTTC; CDR3: CASSVDRGPDYGYTF
size: once; J: TRBJ1-5; D: -; V: TRBV5-4; length: 12; DNA: TGTGCCAGCAGCCAGGGAGATCAGCCCCAGCATTTT; CDR3: CASSQGDQPQHF
size: -; J: TRBJ1-2; D: TRBD1; V: TRBV19; length: 15; DNA: TGTGCCAGTAGCTCAAAGACAGGGATTACCTATGGCTACACCTTC; CDR3: CASSSKTGITYGYTF
size: -; J: TRBJ1-1; D: -; V: TRBV6-1; length: 13; DNA: TGTGCCAGCAGTGAAATTGTCAGTACTCAAGCTTTCTTT; CDR3: CASSEIVSTQAFF
size: once; J: TRBJ1-1; D: -; V: TRBV20-1; length: 14; DNA: TGCAGTGCTAGTAGACAGGCCATGAACACTGAAGCTTTCTTT; CDR3: CSASRQAMNTEAFF
size: -; J: TRBJ2-2; D: TRBD2; V: TRBV5-1; length: 16; DNA: TGCGCCAGCAGCTTGTTCGCGGGAGTATCCACCGGGGAGCTGTTTTTT; CDR3: CASSLFAGVSTGELFF
size: -; J: TRBJ2-4; D: -; V: TRBV15; length: 13; DNA: TGTGCCACCGGCTCCGGGACGGCTAACATTCAGTACTTC; CDR3: CATGSGTANIQYF
size: few; J: TRBJ1-1; D: TRBD1; V: TRBV6-5; length: 13; DNA: TGTGCCAGCAGTTACTCGCAGGGGGCTGAAGCTTTCTTT; CDR3: CASSYSQGAEAFF
size: -; J: TRBJ1-2; D: -; V: TRBV6-6; length: 12; DNA: TGTGCCAGCAGACCGGGGGGCTATGGCTACACCTTC; CDR3: CASRPGGYGYTF
size: -; J: TRBJ2-1; D: -; V: TRBV9; length: 16; DNA: TGTGCCAGCAGCGTTAGCGGACTCAGCTCCTACAATGAGCAGTTCTTC; CDR3: CASSVSGLSSYNEQFF
size: -; J: TRBJ2-1; D: TRBD2; V: TRBV27; length: 15; DNA: TGTGCCAGCAGTCGCACTAGCGGGAGTACCCATGAGCAGTTCTTC; CDR3: CASSRTSGSTHEQFF
size: -; J: TRBJ1-5; D: -; V: TRBV5-1; length: 13; DNA: TGCGCCAGCAGCTTGGGTCTCGAGGAGCCCCAGCATTTT; CDR3: CASSLGLEEPQHF
size: -; J: TRBJ1-5; D: -; V: TRBV6-1; length: 14; DNA: TGTGCCAGCAGTGAAGTGGGAGGGAATCAGCCCCAGCATTTT; CDR3: CASSEVGGNQPQHF
size: -; J: TRBJ2-3; D: -; V: TRBV3-1/TRBV3-2; length: 18; DNA: TGTGCCAGCAGCCAACAATCGGGACGGTGGACCGTTACAGATACGCAGTATTTT; CDR3: CASSQQSGRWTVTDTQYF
size: -; J: TRBJ1-5; D: -; V: TRBV5-1; length: 14; DNA: TGCGCCAGCAGCCGGGACGGATTAAATCAGCCCCAGCATTTT; CDR3: CASSRDGLNQPQHF
size: -; J: TRBJ2-3; D: -; V: TRBV7-6; length: 13; DNA: TGTGCCAGCAGCTTAGGACCCACAGATACGCAGTATTTT; CDR3: CASSLGPTDTQYF
size: -; J: TRBJ2-7; D: TRBD2; V: TRBV28; length: 14; DNA: TGTGCCAGCACGTTAGCGGGAAGCTCCTACGAGCAGTACTTC; CDR3: CASTLAGSSYEQYF
size: -; J: TRBJ2-3; D: -; V: TRBV7-9; length: 19; DNA: TGTGCCAGCAGCCCGCTATGGGGCCTGGAACTAGGGAGCACAGATACGCAGTATTTT; CDR3: CASSPLWGLELGSTDTQYF
size: -; J: TRBJ2-3; D: -; V: TRBV14; length: 15; DNA: TGTGCCAGCAGCCCCGGCCGACACTACACAGATACGCAGTATTTT; CDR3: CASSPGRHYTDTQYF
size: -; J: TRBJ1-5; D: TRBD1; V: TRBV11-2; length: 13; DNA: TGTGCCAGCAGCTTAAACAGGGGCCAGCCCCAGCATTTT; CDR3: CASSLNRGQPQHF
size: once; J: TRBJ2-4; D: -; V: TRBV6-1; length: 15; DNA: TGTGCCAGCAGTGAAAGGACATTAGCCAAAAACATTCAGTACTTC; CDR3: CASSERTLAKNIQYF
size: -; J: TRBJ1-6; D: -; V: TRBV27; length: 14; DNA: TGTGCCAGCTGGGACGCACAGTGGAATTCACCCCTCCACTTT; CDR3: CASWDAQWNSPLHF
size: -; J: TRBJ2-7; D: TRBD1; V: TRBV3-1/TRBV3-2; length: 15; DNA: TGTGCCAGCAGCCACCACCGGGACAGGGTCTACGAGCAGTACTTC; CDR3: CASSHHRDRVYEQYF
size: -; J: TRBJ2-1; D: -; V: TRBV6-5; length: 16; DNA: TGTGCCAGCAGTTACTCGAACTCTGGGGCAAGCAATGAGCAGTTCTTC; CDR3: CASSYSNSGASNEQFF
size: -; J: TRBJ1-1; D: TRBD1; V: TRBV7-9; length: 14; DNA: TGTGCCAGCAGCCACGGACAGGGGGCAACTGAAGCTTTCTTT; CDR3: CASSHGQGATEAFF
size: -; J: TRBJ1-6; D: -; V: TRBV21-1; length: 17; DNA: TGTGCCAGAGAGGGATGTCTGCCCGGGGGCGATAATTCACCCCTCCACTTT; CDR3: CAREGCLPGGDNSPLHF
size: once; J: TRBJ2-5; D: TRBD1; V: TRBV2; length: 16; DNA: TGTGCCAGCAGCAATACCGGGACAGGGCCTCAAGAGACCCAGTACTTC; CDR3: CASSNTGTGPQETQYF
size: -; J: TRBJ2-5; D: -; V: TRBV13; length: 18; DNA: TGTGCCAGCAGCACCCGGACAGCTTTTCTATCGTACCAAGAGACCCAGTACTTC; CDR3: CASSTRTAFLSYQETQYF
size: -; J: TRBJ1-1; D: -; V: TRBV19; length: 13; DNA: TGTGCCAGTAGTATTGGTCTGGGGACTGAAGCTTTCTTT; CDR3: CASSIGLGTEAFF
size: -; J: TRBJ1-6; D: -; V: TRBV11-1; length: 14; DNA: TGTGCCAGCAGCTTGGAAAGGGCCAATTCACCCCTCCACTTT; CDR3: CASSLERANSPLHF
size: -; J: TRBJ2-7; D: TRBD2; V: TRBV9; length: 13; DNA: TGTGCCAGCAGCCCCTCCGCGGGGGGCGAGCAGTACTTC; CDR3: CASSPSAGGEQYF
size: -; J: TRBJ1-1; D: TRBD1; V: TRBV7-9; length: 15; DNA: TGTGCCAGCAGCCCCCAGACAGGGGCCAACACTGAAGCTTTCTTT; CDR3: CASSPQTGANTEAFF
size: -; J: TRBJ2-1; D: TRBD1; V: TRBV19; length: 15; DNA: TGTGCCAGTAGTATGGACAGGGGAACTAACAATGAGCAGTTCTTC; CDR3: CASSMDRGTNNEQFF
size: -; J: TRBJ1-4; D: -; V: TRBV19; length: 17; DNA: TGTGCCAGTAGGGGAGGAGGCACCACCTTTAGCAGTGAAAAACTGTTTTTT; CDR3: CASRGGGTTFSSEKLFF
size: -; J: TRBJ1-1; D: -; V: TRBV4-2; length: 15; DNA: TGTGCCAGCAGCCAAGATGGTTTAAAGAACACTGAAGCTTTCTTT; CDR3: CASSQDGLKNTEAFF
size: -; J: TRBJ1-1; D: -; V: TRBV28; length: 16; DNA: TGTGCCAGCCTACCGTCACTCGGGACAACGAACACTGAAGCTTTCTTT; CDR3: CASLPSLGTTNTEAFF
size: -; J: TRBJ1-2; D: -; V: TRBV6-5; length: 14; DNA: TGTGCCAGCAGTTACTCGACTTCCCAGGGCGGCTACACCTTC; CDR3: CASSYSTSQGGYTF
size: -; J: TRBJ1-3; D: -; V: TRBV5-1; length: 11; DNA: TGCGCCAGCAGTGTTGGAAACACCATATATTTT; CDR3: CASSVGNTIYF
size: -; J: TRBJ2-2; D: TRBD1; V: TRBV3-1/TRBV3-2; length: 17; DNA: TGTGCCAGCAGCCCACCCCCGGGACAGAGGAACACCGGGGAGCTGTTTTTT; CDR3: CASSPPPGQRNTGELFF
size: -; J: TRBJ1-5; D: TRBD1; V: TRBV28; length: 15; DNA: TGTGCCAGCAGTTTACCGGCACAGGGGTATCAGCCCCAGCATTTT; CDR3: CASSLPAQGYQPQHF
size: -; J: TRBJ1-1; D: -; V: TRBV28; length: 13; DNA: TGTGCCAGCACGCAGATGGAGGACACTGAAGCTTTCTTT; CDR3: CASTQMEDTEAFF